The rows below give T cell receptor beta chains drawn from one sample of a study of long-term antiretroviral therapy in people with HIV. TCRdb keeps only in-frame clones here, not all; method: immunoSEQ multiplex PCR. This sample has about 20,000 clones, with roughly 88% found just once. The sample here was unsorted PBMCs, taken 1.2 years after starting antiretroviral therapy. Source of these receptors: a woman in her thirties or forties with HIV. Each CDR3 is given with its conserved first and last residue. D genes are given only for firm matches. The listing skips clone size in some rows; elsewhere it reads once, few, many or a size class.

J gene: TRBJ2-7
clone size: few
D gene: TRBD1
V gene: TRBV4-1
CDR3 DNA: TGCGCCAGCAGCCAAGGGTGGGACAGACAATACGAGCAGTACTTC
CDR3 protein: CASSQGWDRQYEQYF

J gene: TRBJ2-1
clone size: .
D gene: TRBD2
V gene: TRBV7-8
CDR3 DNA: TGTGCCAGCAGCCCATCCGGGACTAGCGGGCCGAGCTCCTACAATGAGCAGTTCTTC
CDR3 protein: CASSPSGTSGPSSYNEQFF

J gene: TRBJ2-7
clone size: .
D gene: .
V gene: TRBV13
CDR3 DNA: TGTGCCAGCAGCTCTGACCCAGGGAACGAGCAGTACTTC
CDR3 protein: CASSSDPGNEQYF

J gene: TRBJ2-1
clone size: .
D gene: .
V gene: TRBV29-1
CDR3 DNA: TGCAGCGTTGTGCTAGTGCTCTACAATGAGCAGTTCTTC
CDR3 protein: CSVVLVLYNEQFF

J gene: TRBJ2-7
clone size: .
D gene: .
V gene: TRBV11-3
CDR3 DNA: TGTGCCAGCAGCTTTGCCTCGAGCTCCTACGAGCAGTACTTC
CDR3 protein: CASSFASSSYEQYF

J gene: TRBJ2-7
clone size: .
D gene: TRBD2
V gene: TRBV7-2
CDR3 DNA: TGTGCCAGCAGCTTAGAAGGACTAGGGCTATACGAGCAGTACTTC
CDR3 protein: CASSLEGLGLYEQYF

J gene: TRBJ1-5
clone size: few
D gene: TRBD1
V gene: TRBV4-1
CDR3 DNA: TGCGCCAGCAGCCAGAACATAGACAGGGACAATCAGCCCCAGCATTTT
CDR3 protein: CASSQNIDRDNQPQHF

J gene: TRBJ1-4
clone size: .
D gene: .
V gene: TRBV5-1
CDR3 DNA: TGCGCCAGCACCCCGAGGGGTCCCGTCGGTGAAAAACTGTTTTTT
CDR3 protein: CASTPRGPVGEKLFF

J gene: TRBJ2-5
clone size: .
D gene: .
V gene: TRBV7-9
CDR3 DNA: TGTGCCAGCAGCTTAGCCTCCACGATGGAGACCCAGTACTTC
CDR3 protein: CASSLASTMETQYF

J gene: TRBJ2-2
clone size: .
D gene: .
V gene: TRBV28
CDR3 DNA: TGTGCCAGCAGTCAAATCAAAGGGGAGCTGTTTTTT
CDR3 protein: CASSQIKGELFF

J gene: TRBJ1-1
clone size: few
D gene: .
V gene: TRBV28
CDR3 DNA: TGTGCCAGCAGCACAGAATTGAACACTGAAGCTTTCTTT
CDR3 protein: CASSTELNTEAFF

J gene: TRBJ2-1
clone size: .
D gene: TRBD2
V gene: TRBV7-9
CDR3 DNA: TGTGCCAGCAGCCCCCACGGCGGGAGTATAAGGGGTGAGCAGTTCTTC
CDR3 protein: CASSPHGGSIRGEQFF

J gene: TRBJ2-5
clone size: once
D gene: TRBD2
V gene: TRBV10-3
CDR3 DNA: TGTGCCATCAGTGAGTCGGTAGCGGGAGTTGGGGAGACCCAGTACTTC
CDR3 protein: CAISESVAGVGETQYF

J gene: TRBJ1-4
clone size: .
D gene: .
V gene: TRBV14
CDR3 DNA: TGTGCCAGCAGCCAGAGGAATGAAAAACTGTTTTTT
CDR3 protein: CASSQRNEKLFF

J gene: TRBJ1-1
clone size: .
D gene: TRBD1
V gene: TRBV4-2
CDR3 DNA: TGTGCCAGCAGCCAAGAGGACAGGGCGGCCACTGAAGCTTTCTTT
CDR3 protein: CASSQEDRAATEAFF

J gene: TRBJ2-7
clone size: once
D gene: TRBD1
V gene: TRBV6-6
CDR3 DNA: TGTGCCAGCAGACTCGGAAGGGGACAGGGCTACGAGCAGTACTTC
CDR3 protein: CASRLGRGQGYEQYF

J gene: TRBJ1-5
clone size: large
D gene: TRBD1
V gene: TRBV2
CDR3 DNA: TGTGCCAGCAGGGGAATAAGTCCGGGACAGGGATCAAATAGCAATCAGCCCCAGCATTTT
CDR3 protein: CASRGISPGQGSNSNQPQHF

J gene: TRBJ1-1
clone size: .
D gene: .
V gene: TRBV18
CDR3 DNA: TGTGCCAGCTCATCAAGGGGAGGATACACTGAAGCTTTCTTT
CDR3 protein: CASSSRGGYTEAFF

J gene: TRBJ2-1
clone size: .
D gene: TRBD2
V gene: TRBV7-9
CDR3 DNA: TGTGCCAGCAGCTTCGGACTAGCGGACAATGAGCAGTTCTTC
CDR3 protein: CASSFGLADNEQFF

J gene: TRBJ2-3
clone size: .
D gene: TRBD2
V gene: TRBV4-3
CDR3 DNA: TGCGCCAGCAGCCAGACTAGCGGGAGAGCAGATACGCAGTATTTT
CDR3 protein: CASSQTSGRADTQYF

J gene: TRBJ2-1
clone size: .
D gene: TRBD2
V gene: TRBV6-6
CDR3 DNA: TGTGCCAGCAGTACGACTAGCGTCAATGAGCAGTTCTTC
CDR3 protein: CASSTTSVNEQFF

J gene: TRBJ2-7
clone size: .
D gene: .
V gene: TRBV29-1
CDR3 DNA: TGCAGCGTCGGGGCCGGGACCGGATACGAGCAGTACTTC
CDR3 protein: CSVGAGTGYEQYF

J gene: TRBJ1-1
clone size: few
D gene: .
V gene: TRBV19
CDR3 DNA: TGTGCCAGTAGTATAGATCCCTGGGGGCAGGGTGAAGCTTTCTTT
CDR3 protein: CASSIDPWGQGEAFF